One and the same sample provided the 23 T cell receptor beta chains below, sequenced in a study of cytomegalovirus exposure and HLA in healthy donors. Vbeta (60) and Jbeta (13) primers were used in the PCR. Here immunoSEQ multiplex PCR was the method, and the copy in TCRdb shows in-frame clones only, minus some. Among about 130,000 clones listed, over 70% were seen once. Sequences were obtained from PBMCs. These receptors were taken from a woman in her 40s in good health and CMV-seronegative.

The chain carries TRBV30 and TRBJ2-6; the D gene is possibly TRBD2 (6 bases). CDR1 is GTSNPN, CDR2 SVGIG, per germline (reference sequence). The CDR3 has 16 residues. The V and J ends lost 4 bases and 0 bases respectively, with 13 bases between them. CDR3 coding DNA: TGTGCCTGGAATCGGGGAGGACTCTCTGGGGCCAACGTCCTGACTTTC. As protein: CAWNRGGLSGANVLTF.

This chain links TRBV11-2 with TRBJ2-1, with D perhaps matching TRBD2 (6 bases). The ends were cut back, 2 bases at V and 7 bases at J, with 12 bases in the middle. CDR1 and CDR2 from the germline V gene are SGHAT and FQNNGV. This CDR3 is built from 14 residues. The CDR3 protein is CASSLNMGGNEQFF. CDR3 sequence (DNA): TGTGCCAGCAGCTTAAATATGGGGGGTAATGAGCAGTTCTTC. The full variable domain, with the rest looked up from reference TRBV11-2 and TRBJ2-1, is EAGVAQSPRYKIIEKRQSVAFWCNPISGHATLYWYQQILGQGPKLLIQFQNNGVVDDSQLPKDRFSAERLKGVDSTLKIQPAKLEDSAVYLCASSLNMGGNEQFFGPGTRLTVL.

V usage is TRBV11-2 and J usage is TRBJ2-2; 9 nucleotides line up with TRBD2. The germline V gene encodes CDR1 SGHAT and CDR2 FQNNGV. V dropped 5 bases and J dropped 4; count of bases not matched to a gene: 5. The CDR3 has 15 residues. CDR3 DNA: TGTGCCAGCAGCGCTAGCGGGGCGACCACCGGGGAGCTGTTTTTT. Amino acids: CASSASGATTGELFF.

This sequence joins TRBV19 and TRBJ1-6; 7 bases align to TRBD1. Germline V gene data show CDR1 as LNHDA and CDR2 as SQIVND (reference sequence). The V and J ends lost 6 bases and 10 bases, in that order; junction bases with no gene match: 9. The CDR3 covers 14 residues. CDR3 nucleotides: TGTGCCAGTAGCCTTGGACAGGCAGAATCACCCCTCCACTTT. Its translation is CASSLGQAESPLHF.

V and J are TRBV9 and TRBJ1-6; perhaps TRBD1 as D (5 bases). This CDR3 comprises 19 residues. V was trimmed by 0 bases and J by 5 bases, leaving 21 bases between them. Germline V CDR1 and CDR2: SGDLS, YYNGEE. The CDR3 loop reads CASSVDPLPWGLDNSPLHF. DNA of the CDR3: TGTGCCAGCAGCGTAGACCCCCTCCCCTGGGGACTAGATAATTCACCCCTCCACTTT.

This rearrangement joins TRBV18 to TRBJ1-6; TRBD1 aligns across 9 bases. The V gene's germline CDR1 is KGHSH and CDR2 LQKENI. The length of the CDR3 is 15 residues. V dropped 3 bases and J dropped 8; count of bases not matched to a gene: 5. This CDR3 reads CASSPNRGLDSPLHF. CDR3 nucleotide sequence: TGTGCCAGCTCACCGAACAGGGGGCTGGATTCACCCCTCCACTTT.

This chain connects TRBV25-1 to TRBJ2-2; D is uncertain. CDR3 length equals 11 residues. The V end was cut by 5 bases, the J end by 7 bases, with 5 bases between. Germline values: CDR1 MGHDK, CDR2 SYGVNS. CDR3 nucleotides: TGTGCCAGCAGTTATGTCGGGGAGCTGTTTTTT. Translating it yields CASSYVGELFF.

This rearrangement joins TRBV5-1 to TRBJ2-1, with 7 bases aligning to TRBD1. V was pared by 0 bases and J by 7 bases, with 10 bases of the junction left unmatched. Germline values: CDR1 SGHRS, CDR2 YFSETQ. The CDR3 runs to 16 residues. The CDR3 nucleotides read TGCGCCAGCAGCTTGGAAGAGGGGGCTGGAGGTAATGAGCAGTTCTTC. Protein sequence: CASSLEEGAGGNEQFF. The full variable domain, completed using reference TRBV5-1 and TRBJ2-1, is KAGVTQTPRYLIKTRGQQVTLSCSPISGHRSVSWYQQTPGQGLQFLFEYFSETQRNKGNFPGRFSGRQFSNSRSEMNVSTLELGDSALYLCASSLEEGAGGNEQFFGPGTRLTVL.

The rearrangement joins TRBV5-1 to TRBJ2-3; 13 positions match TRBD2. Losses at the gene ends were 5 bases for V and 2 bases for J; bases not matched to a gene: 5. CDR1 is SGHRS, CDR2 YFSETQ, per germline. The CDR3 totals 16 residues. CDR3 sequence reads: CASRSGLAGFTDTQYF. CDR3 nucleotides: TGCGCCAGCAGATCGGGACTAGCGGGATTCACAGATACGCAGTATTTT.

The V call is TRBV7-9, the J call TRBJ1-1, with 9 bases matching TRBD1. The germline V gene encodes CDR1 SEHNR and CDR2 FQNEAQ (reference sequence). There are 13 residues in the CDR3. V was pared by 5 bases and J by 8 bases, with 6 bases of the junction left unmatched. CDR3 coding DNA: TGTGCCAGCAGCCAAATGGGACAGGGAGAAGCTTTCTTT. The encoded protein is CASSQMGQGEAFF. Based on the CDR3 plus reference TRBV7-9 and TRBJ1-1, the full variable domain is DTGVSQNPRHKITKRGQNVTFRCDPISEHNRLYWYRQTLGQGPEFLTYFQNEAQLEKSRLLSDRFSAERPKGSFSTLEIQRTEQGDSAMYLCASSQMGQGEAFFGQGTRLTVV.

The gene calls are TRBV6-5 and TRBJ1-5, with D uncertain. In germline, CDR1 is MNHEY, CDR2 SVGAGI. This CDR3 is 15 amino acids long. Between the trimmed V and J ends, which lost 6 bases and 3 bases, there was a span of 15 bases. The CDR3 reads CASRIRAEYNQPQHF. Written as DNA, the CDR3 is TGTGCCAGCAGGATCCGCGCGGAATACAATCAGCCCCAGCATTTT.

The CDR3 sequence: CASSAEGVLNEKLFF. The CDR3 bases are TGTGCCAGCAGCGCCGAGGGGGTCCTCAATGAAAAACTGTTTTTT. The rearrangement joins TRBV5-4 to TRBJ1-4; D might be TRBD1 (6 bases). The CDR3 consists of 15 residues. Germline CDR1 reads SGHNT; CDR2 reads YYREEE (reference sequence). Trimming left V 4 bases short and J 5 bases short, with 15 bases between.

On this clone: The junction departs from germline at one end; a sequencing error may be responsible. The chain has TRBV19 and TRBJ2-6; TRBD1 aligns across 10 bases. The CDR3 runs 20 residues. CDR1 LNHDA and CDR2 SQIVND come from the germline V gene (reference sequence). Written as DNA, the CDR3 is TGTGCCACCGCCCCCGGACAGGGGGTGATCTCAAACTCTGGGGCCAACGGCCTGACTTTC. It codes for CATAPGQGVISNSGANGLTF.

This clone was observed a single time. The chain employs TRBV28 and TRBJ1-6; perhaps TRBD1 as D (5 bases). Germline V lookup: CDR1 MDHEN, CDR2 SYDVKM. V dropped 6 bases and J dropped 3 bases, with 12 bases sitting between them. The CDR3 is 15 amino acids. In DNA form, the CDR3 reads TGTGCCAGCAGCACCCGACAGAACTATAATTCACCCCTCCACTTT. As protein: CASSTRQNYNSPLHF.

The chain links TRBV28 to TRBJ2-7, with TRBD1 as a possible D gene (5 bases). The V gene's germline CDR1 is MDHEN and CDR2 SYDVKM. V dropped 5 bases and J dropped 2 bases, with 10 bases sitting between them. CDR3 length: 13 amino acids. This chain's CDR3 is CASSPTAPYEQYF. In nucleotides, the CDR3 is TGTGCCAGCAGTCCGACAGCCCCCTACGAGCAGTACTTC.

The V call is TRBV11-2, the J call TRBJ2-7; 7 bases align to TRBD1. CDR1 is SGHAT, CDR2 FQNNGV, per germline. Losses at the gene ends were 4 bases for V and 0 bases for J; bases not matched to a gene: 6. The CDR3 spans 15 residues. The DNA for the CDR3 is TGTGCCAGCAGCTCGCCGGGACAGTCCTCCTACGAGCAGTACTTC. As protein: CASSSPGQSSYEQYF.

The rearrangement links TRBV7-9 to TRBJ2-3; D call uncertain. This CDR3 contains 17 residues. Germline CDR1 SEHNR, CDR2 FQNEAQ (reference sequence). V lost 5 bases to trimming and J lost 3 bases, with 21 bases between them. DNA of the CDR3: TGTGCCAGCAGCCAGACTGGGTCGGTGACCGTTACAGATACGCAGTATTTT. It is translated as CASSQTGSVTVTDTQYF. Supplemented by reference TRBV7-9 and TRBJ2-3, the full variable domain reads DTGVSQNPRHKITKRGQNVTFRCDPISEHNRLYWYRQTLGQGPEFLTYFQNEAQLEKSRLLSDRFSAERPKGSFSTLEIQRTEQGDSAMYLCASSQTGSVTVTDTQYFGPGTRLTVL.

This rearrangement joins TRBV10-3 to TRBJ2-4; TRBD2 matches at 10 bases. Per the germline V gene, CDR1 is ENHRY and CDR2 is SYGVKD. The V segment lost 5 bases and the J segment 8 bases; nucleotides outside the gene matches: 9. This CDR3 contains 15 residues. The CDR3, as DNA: TGTGCCATCAGTCCCTCGGGACTAGCGTCGGACATTCAGTACTTC. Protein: CAISPSGLASDIQYF.

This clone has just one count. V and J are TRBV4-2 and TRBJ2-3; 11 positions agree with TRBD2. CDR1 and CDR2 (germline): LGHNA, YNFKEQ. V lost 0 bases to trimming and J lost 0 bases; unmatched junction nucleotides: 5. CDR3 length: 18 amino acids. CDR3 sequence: CASSQDPWTSGSTDTQYF. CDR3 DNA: TGTGCCAGCAGCCAAGATCCCTGGACTAGCGGGAGCACAGATACGCAGTATTTT.

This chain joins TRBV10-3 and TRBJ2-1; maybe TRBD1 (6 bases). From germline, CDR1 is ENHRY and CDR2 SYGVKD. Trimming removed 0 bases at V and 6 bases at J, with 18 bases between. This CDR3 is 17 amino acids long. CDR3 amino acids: CAISESQGKGGSNEQFF. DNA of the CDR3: TGTGCCATCAGTGAGTCTCAGGGGAAGGGTGGGTCCAATGAGCAGTTCTTC.

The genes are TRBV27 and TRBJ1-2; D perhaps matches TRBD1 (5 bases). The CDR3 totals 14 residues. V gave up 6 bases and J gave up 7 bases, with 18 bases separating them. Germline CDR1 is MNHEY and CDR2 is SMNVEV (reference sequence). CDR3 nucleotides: TGTGCCAGCAGGGCGGGGGGGGGAATAGGTGGCTACACCTTC. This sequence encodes CASRAGGGIGGYTF.

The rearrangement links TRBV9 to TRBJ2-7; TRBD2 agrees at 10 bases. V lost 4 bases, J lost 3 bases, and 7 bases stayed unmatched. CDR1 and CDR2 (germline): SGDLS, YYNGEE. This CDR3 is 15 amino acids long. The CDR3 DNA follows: TGTGCCAGCAGCCTCGGCACTAGCGGGAACTACGAGCAGTACTTC. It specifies CASSLGTSGNYEQYF.

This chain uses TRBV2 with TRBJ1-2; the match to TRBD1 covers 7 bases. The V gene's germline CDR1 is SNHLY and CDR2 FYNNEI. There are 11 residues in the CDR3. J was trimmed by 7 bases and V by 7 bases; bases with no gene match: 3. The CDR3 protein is CASMTGFGYTF. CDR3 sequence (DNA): TGTGCCAGCATGACAGGGTTTGGCTACACCTTC.